This T cell receptor (beta chain) was observed in a study of blood T cell repertoires in COVID-19. About the research overall: Sites across the United States, Italy and Spain contributed samples from acute and convalescent COVID-19. Sources were T cells, B-cell-depleted T cells, or PBMCs; the material itself was cDNA or gDNA.

The CDR3 has 14 amino acids. Germline CDR1 and CDR2: LNHDA and SQIVND (reference sequence). With 5 bases clipped from V and 2 bases from J, the junction kept 4 bases outside the gene matches. As originally analysed: For nucleated cells, counts were estimated from reference gene primer amplification. The table came from immunoSEQ multiplex PCR; TCRdb's copy has only in-frame clones and leaves some out. The V and J calls and clone size were taken over from that table, and D and trimming were inferred from the DNA. The data hold 140,000 to 150,000 clones, with 84% observed a single time. This rearrangement joins TRBV19 to TRBJ2-5, with 8 nucleotides matching TRBD1. This clonotype originated in a man aged 60-69 years with active or convalescent COVID-19. The sequenced material came from peripheral blood. CDR3 protein: CASSPTGVQETQYF. The CDR3 DNA sequence: TGTGCCAGTAGTCCGACAGGGGTTCAAGAGACCCAGTACTTC.